Below, 9 T cell receptor beta chains from the same sample are listed, as sequenced in a study of blood T cell repertoires in COVID-19. The data were produced by immunoSEQ multiplex PCR, yet TCRdb's version contains in-frame clones alone and is incomplete. The repertoire holds fewer than 80,000 clones, with over 85% as singletons. Sequenced sample: peripheral blood. These receptors all stem from a woman of 80 years or more with active or convalescent COVID-19.

The rearrangement uses TRBV4-1 and TRBJ1-5; a possible D gene is TRBD1 (5 bases). Trimming stripped 0 bases from V and 6 bases from J, with 12 bases between. Germline CDR1 reads MGHRA; CDR2 reads YSYEKL. CDR3 length equals 15 residues. The CDR3 is CASSQDPGWGQPQHF. The CDR3 DNA sequence: TGCGCCAGCAGCCAAGATCCAGGGTGGGGTCAGCCCCAGCATTTT.

V and J are TRBV6-2 or TRBV6-3 and TRBJ2-1; D possibly corresponds to TRBD2 (6 bases). There are 13 residues in the CDR3. The germline V and J ends were trimmed by 6 bases and 6 bases, with 12 bases remaining between them. The germline gives CDR1 MNHEY, CDR2 SVGEGT. CDR3 nucleotide sequence: TGTGCCAGCAGCGGGCTAGCGAGCAATGAGCAGTTCTTC. Translated, it gives CASSGLASNEQFF.

The chain employs TRBV7-3 and TRBJ2-1, with 11 nucleotides matching TRBD2. CDR3 length: 15 residues. CDR1 is SGHTA, CDR2 FQGTGA, per germline. Losses at the gene ends were 5 bases for V and 4 bases for J; bases not matched to a gene: 4. CDR3 sequence reads: CASSHLAGGYNEQFF. Written as DNA, the CDR3 is TGTGCCAGCAGCCATCTAGCGGGGGGTTACAATGAGCAGTTCTTC.

This clone appeared once. This sequence joins TRBV5-8 and TRBJ1-5; possible D gene TRBD1, 6 bases. This CDR3 is built from 17 residues. CDR1 and CDR2 (germline): SGHTS, YDEGEE. V dropped 0 bases and J dropped 6 bases, with 19 bases sitting between them. Here the CDR3 DNA reads TGTGCCAGCAGCTTGGAAGCGAAATCCCAGGGGTGTCAGCCCCAGCATTTT. Protein sequence: CASSLEAKSQGCQPQHF.

The J gene is TRBJ1-1, the V gene TRBV15; 7 bases agree with TRBD1. Per germline, CDR1 LNHNV and CDR2 YYDKDF (reference sequence). V lost 1 base and J lost 1; bases outside the gene matches: 9. The CDR3 has 17 residues. CDR3 in DNA: TGTGCCACCAGCAGAGGGGGACAGTTCGGAAGGAACACTGAAGCTTTCTTT. It yields the protein CATSRGGQFGRNTEAFF.

V is TRBV6-2 or TRBV6-3 and J is TRBJ2-2, with D unclear. The germline V gene has CDR1 MNHEY and CDR2 SVGEGT. V lost 2 bases and J 2 bases, leaving 6 bases between the germline ends. The CDR3 has 14 amino acids. The chain's CDR3 is CASSYGHNTGELFF. CDR3 sequence (DNA): TGTGCCAGCAGTTACGGCCATAACACCGGGGAGCTGTTTTTT.

The CDR3 here is CASSRPGTGRAFF. The CDR3 coding sequence is TGTGCCAGCAGCCGTCCCGGGACAGGGCGAGCTTTCTTT. V gene TRBV11-1 combines with J gene TRBJ1-1; 9 bases are a match to TRBD1. Germline V gene data show CDR1 as SGHAT and CDR2 as FQDESV (reference sequence). The CDR3 totals 13 residues. V shed 5 bases, J shed 10 bases, and the junction held 8 bases outside the gene matches.

The chain has TRBV6-5 and TRBJ2-3; D may be TRBD2 (6 bases). CDR1 is MNHEY, CDR2 SVGAGI, per germline. The CDR3 runs 14 residues. V shed 6 bases and J shed 6 bases, with 16 bases lying between them. The CDR3 nucleotides are TGTGCCAGCAGGCCGACCCCTCGGGGGGATACGCAGTATTTT. Encoded protein: CASRPTPRGDTQYF.

This chain uses TRBV4-3 with TRBJ1-2; 8 nucleotides align to TRBD1. V shed 0 bases and J 5 bases; nucleotides not matched to a gene: 5. Germline-derived CDR1 and CDR2 are LGHNA and YSLEER. The CDR3 spans 15 residues. This chain's CDR3 is CASSQDRGLGYGYTF. The CDR3 region has the DNA TGCGCCAGCAGCCAAGACAGGGGGCTCGGGTATGGCTACACCTTC.